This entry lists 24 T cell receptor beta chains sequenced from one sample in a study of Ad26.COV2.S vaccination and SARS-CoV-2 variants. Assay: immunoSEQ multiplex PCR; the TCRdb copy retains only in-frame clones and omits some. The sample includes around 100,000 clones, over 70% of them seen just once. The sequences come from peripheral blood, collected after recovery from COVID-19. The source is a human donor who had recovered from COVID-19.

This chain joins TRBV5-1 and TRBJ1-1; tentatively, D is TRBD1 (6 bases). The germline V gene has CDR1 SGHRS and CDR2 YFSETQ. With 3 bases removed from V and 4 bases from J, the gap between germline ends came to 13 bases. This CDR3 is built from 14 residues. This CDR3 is CASSSGDLSTEAFF. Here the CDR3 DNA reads TGCGCCAGCAGCTCAGGGGATTTGAGCACTGAAGCTTTCTTT.

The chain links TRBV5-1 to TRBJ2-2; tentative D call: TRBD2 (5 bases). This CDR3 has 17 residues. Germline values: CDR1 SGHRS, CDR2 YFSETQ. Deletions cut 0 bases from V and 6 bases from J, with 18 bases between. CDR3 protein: CASSLASRPGMAGELFF. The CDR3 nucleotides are TGCGCCAGCAGCTTGGCCAGCAGGCCGGGGATGGCCGGGGAGCTGTTTTTT.

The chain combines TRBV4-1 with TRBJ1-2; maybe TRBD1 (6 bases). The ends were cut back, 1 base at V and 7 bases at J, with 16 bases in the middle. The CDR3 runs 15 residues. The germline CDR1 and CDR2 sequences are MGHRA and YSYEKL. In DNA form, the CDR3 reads TGCGCCAGCAGCCAAGGGTGGGGGGCGAGAATTGGCTACACCTTC. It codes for CASSQGWGARIGYTF.

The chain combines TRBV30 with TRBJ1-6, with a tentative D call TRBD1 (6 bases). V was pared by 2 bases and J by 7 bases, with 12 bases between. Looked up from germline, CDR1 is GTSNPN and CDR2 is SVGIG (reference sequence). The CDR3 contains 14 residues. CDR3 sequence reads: CAWSWTAENSPLHF. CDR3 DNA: TGTGCCTGGAGTTGGACAGCCGAAAATTCACCCCTCCACTTT.

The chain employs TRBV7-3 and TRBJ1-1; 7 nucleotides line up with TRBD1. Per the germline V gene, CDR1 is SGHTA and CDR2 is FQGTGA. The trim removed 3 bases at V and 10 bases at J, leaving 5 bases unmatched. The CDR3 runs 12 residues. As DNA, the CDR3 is TGTGCCAGCAGCTTTCCAGGGGGGGTAGCTTTCTTT. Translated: CASSFPGGVAFF.

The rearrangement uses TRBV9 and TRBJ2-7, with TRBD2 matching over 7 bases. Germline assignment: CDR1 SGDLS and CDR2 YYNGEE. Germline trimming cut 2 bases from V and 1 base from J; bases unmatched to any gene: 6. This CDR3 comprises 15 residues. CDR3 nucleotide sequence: TGTGCCAGCAGCGTCGATAGCGGGTTGTCCTACGAGCAGTACTTC. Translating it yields CASSVDSGLSYEQYF.

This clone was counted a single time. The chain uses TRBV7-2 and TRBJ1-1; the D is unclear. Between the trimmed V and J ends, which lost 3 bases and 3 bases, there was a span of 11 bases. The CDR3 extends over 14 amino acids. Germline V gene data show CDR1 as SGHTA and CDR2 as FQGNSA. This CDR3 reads CASSFWAGDTEAFF. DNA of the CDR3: TGTGCCAGCAGCTTTTGGGCAGGAGACACTGAAGCTTTCTTT.

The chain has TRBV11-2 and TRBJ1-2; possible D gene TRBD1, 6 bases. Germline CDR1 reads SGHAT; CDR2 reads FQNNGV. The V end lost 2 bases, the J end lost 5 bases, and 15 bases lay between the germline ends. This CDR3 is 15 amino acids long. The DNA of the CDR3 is TGTGCCAGCAGCTTATCGCATTGGACAGATTATGGCTACACCTTC. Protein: CASSLSHWTDYGYTF. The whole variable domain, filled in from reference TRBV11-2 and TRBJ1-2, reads EAGVAQSPRYKIIEKRQSVAFWCNPISGHATLYWYQQILGQGPKLLIQFQNNGVVDDSQLPKDRFSAERLKGVDSTLKIQPAKLEDSAVYLCASSLSHWTDYGYTFGSGTRLTVV.

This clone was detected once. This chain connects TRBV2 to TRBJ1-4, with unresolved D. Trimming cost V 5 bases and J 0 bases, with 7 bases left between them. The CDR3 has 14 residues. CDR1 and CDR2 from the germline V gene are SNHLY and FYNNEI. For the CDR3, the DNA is TGTGCCAGCAGTATGGGTTCAACTAATGAAAAACTGTTTTTT. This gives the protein CASSMGSTNEKLFF.

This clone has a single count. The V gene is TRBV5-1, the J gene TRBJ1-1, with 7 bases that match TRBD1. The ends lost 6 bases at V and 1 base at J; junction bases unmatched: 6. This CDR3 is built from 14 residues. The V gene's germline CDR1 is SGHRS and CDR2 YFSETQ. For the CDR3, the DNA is TGCGCCAGCAACCGCGGACAGGAGAACACTGAAGCTTTCTTT. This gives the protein CASNRGQENTEAFF.

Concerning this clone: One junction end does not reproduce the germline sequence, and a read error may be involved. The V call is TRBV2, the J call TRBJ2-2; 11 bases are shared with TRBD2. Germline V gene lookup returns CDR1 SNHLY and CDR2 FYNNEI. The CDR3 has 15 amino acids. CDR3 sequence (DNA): TGTGCCAGCAAAGCGACTAGCGGGAACATCGGGGAGCTGTTTTTT. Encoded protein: CASKATSGNIGELFF. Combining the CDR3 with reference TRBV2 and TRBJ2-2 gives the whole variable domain EPEVTQTPSHQVTQMGQEVILRCVPISNHLYFYWYRQILGQKVEFLVSFYNNEISEKSEIFDDQFSVERPDGSNFTLKIRSTKLEDSAMYFCASKATSGNIGELFFGEGSRLTVL.

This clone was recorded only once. DNA of the CDR3: TGTGCCAGCAGCTTAGGGGCAGACTACGAGCAGTACTTC. It specifies CASSLGADYEQYF. The chain is built from TRBV7-3 and TRBJ2-7; D is possibly TRBD1 (5 bases). Looked up from germline, CDR1 is SGHTA and CDR2 is FQGTGA. CDR3 length: 13 amino acids. Deletions cut 2 bases from V and 3 bases from J, with 8 bases between.

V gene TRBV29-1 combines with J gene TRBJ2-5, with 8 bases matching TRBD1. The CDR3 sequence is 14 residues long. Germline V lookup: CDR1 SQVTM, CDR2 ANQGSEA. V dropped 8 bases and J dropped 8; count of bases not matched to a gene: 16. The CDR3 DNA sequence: TGCAGCATCATAAAGACAGGGGCAGTGTTCACCCAGTACTTC. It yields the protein CSIIKTGAVFTQYF.

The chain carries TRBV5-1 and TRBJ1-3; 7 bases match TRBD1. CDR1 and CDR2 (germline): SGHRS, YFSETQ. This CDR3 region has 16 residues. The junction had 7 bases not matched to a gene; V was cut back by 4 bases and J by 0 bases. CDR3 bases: TGCGCCAGCAGCGAGGGACAGTTAAGCTCTGGAAACACCATATATTTT. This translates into CASSEGQLSSGNTIYF.

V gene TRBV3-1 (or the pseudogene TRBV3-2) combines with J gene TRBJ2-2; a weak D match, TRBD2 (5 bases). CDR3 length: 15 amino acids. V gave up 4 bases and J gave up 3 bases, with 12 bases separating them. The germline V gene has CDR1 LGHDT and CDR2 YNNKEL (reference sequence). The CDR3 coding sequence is TGTGCCAGCAGCCCACGCCGGGATTACACCGGGGAGCTGTTTTTT. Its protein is CASSPRRDYTGELFF.

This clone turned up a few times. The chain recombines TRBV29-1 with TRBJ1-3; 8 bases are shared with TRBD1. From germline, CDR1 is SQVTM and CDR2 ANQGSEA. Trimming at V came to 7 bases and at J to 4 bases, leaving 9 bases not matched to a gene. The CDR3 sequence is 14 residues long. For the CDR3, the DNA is TGCAGCGCCATACTCAGGGGGCTCGGAAACACCATATATTTT. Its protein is CSAILRGLGNTIYF. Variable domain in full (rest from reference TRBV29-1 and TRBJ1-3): SAVISQKPSRDICQRGTSLTIQCQVDSQVTMMFWYRQQPGQSLTLIATANQGSEATYESGFVIDKFPISRPNLTFSTLTVSNMSPEDSSIYLCSAILRGLGNTIYFGEGSWLTVV.

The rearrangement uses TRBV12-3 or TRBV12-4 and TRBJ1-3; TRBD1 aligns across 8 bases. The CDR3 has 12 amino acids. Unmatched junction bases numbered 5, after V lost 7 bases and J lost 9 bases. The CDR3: CASKQGAGTIYF. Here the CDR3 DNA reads TGTGCCAGCAAGCAGGGGGCGGGCACCATATATTTT.

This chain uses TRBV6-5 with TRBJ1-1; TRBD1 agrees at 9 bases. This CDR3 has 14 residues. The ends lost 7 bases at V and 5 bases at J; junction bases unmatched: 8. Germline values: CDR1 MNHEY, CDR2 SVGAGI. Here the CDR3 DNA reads TGTGCCAGCACCTTGGACAGGGGAGGGACTGAAGCTTTCTTT. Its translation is CASTLDRGGTEAFF.

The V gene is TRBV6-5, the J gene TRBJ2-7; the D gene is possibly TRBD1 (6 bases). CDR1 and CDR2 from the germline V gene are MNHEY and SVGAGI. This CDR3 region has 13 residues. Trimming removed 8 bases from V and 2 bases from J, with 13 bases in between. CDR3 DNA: TGTGCCAGCCGAATTTCAGGGGCCTACGAGCAGTACTTC. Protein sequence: CASRISGAYEQYF.

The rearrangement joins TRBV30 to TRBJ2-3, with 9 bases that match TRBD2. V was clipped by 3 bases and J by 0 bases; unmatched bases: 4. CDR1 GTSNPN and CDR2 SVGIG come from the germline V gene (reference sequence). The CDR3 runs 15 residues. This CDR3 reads CAWSASGESTDTQYF. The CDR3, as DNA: TGTGCCTGGAGCGCTAGCGGGGAAAGCACAGATACGCAGTATTTT.

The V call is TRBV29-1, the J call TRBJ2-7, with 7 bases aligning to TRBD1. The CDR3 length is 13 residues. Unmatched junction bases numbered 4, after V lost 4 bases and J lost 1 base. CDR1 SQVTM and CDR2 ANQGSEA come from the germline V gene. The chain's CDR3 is CSVVPRGSYEQYF. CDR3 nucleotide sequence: TGCAGCGTTGTGCCCAGGGGGTCCTACGAGCAGTACTTC.

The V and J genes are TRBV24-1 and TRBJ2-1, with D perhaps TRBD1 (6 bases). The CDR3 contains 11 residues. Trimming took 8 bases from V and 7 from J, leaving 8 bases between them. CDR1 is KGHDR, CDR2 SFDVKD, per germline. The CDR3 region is CATTRGNEQFF. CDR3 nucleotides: TGTGCCACCACCAGGGGAAATGAGCAGTTCTTC.

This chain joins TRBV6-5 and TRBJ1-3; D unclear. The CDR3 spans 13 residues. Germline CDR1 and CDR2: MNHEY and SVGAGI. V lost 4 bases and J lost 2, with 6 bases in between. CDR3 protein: CASSLAAGNTIYF. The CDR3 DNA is TGTGCCAGCAGTTTGGCCGCTGGAAACACCATATATTTT.

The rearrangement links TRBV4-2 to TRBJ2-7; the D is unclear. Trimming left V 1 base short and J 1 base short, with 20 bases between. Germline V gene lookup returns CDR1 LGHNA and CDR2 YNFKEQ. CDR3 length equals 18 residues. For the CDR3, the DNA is TGTGCCAGCAGCCAAGGCGAGACCCAACCCGCTAGGTCCTACGAGCAGTACTTC. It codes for CASSQGETQPARSYEQYF.